The present TCR beta chain was sequenced within a study of beta chain features in type 1 diabetes. Study overall: Age, gender and cell yields were similar between patients and healthy donors. Examined across all samples were roughly 100 million sorted cells. Study-wide results and caveats: Researchers report that Type 1 diabetes patients had moderately but significantly shorter TCRB CDR3s across all four CD4+ subsets. Type 1 diabetes patients had fewer VDJ junction insertions and more deletions.

What was sequenced were expressed TCRB transcripts, since all of the isolated RNA had been reverse transcribed. Only in-frame clones appear in the TCRdb table, and some are missing; sequencing was by immunoSEQ multiplex PCR. Of 330,000 or so clones listed, 15% to 20% were seen once; the top ten hold around 0.045%. Between the trimmed V and J ends, which lost 5 bases and 2 bases, there was a span of 15 bases. Germline CDR1 is KGHSH and CDR2 is LQKENI. CDR3 length equals 15 residues. Comment on this clone: Its cognate antigen is unknown.

The clonotype originates from a woman between 18 and 29 years old in good health. Sequencing was carried out using naive CD4+ T cells from blood. The V call is TRBV18, the J call TRBJ2-5; the D gene is possibly TRBD2 (6 bases). CDR3 residues: CASSTSLMPQETQYF. The CDR3 DNA is TGTGCCAGCTCAACTAGCCTCATGCCACAAGAGACCCAGTACTTC.